This TCR beta chain derives from a study of CD8 T cells in Susac syndrome. Study findings and constraints: It was acknowledged in the study that the number of individuals who were included in its TCR sequencing and HLA analysis was relatively small.

Regarding this clonotype: As yet, its antigen is unknown.

Roughly 0.45 to 1 ug RNA was reverse transcribed with random hexamers. Amplification of TCR beta CDR3 spanned 54 Vbeta and 13 Jbeta via immunoSEQ multiplex PCR. TCRdb re-called the immunoSEQ multiplex PCR reads with MiXCR, one entry per CDR3 protein. The data show roughly 120,000 distinct CDR3 sequences, around 94% seen once. The CDR3 loop spans 18 amino acids. Germline V gene data show CDR1 as GTSNPN and CDR2 as SVGIG (reference sequence). Between the trimmed V and J ends, which lost 4 bases and 3 bases, there was a span of 27 bases. Sequencing of TCR beta was carried out in blood CD8+ and CD4+ T cells. While CD8+ and CD4+ T cells were isolated negatively, TEMRA cells were enriched by FACS.

The receptor was derived from a human donor in good health. Sequenced sample: CD4+ T cells from PBMCs. The chain employs TRBV30 and TRBJ2-5; possibly TRBD1 for D (5 bases). CDR3 residues: CAWTRTGTSKLLEETQYF. CDR3 bases: TGTGCCTGGACCCGCACAGGAACCTCTAAATTATTAGAAGAGACCCAGTACTTC.